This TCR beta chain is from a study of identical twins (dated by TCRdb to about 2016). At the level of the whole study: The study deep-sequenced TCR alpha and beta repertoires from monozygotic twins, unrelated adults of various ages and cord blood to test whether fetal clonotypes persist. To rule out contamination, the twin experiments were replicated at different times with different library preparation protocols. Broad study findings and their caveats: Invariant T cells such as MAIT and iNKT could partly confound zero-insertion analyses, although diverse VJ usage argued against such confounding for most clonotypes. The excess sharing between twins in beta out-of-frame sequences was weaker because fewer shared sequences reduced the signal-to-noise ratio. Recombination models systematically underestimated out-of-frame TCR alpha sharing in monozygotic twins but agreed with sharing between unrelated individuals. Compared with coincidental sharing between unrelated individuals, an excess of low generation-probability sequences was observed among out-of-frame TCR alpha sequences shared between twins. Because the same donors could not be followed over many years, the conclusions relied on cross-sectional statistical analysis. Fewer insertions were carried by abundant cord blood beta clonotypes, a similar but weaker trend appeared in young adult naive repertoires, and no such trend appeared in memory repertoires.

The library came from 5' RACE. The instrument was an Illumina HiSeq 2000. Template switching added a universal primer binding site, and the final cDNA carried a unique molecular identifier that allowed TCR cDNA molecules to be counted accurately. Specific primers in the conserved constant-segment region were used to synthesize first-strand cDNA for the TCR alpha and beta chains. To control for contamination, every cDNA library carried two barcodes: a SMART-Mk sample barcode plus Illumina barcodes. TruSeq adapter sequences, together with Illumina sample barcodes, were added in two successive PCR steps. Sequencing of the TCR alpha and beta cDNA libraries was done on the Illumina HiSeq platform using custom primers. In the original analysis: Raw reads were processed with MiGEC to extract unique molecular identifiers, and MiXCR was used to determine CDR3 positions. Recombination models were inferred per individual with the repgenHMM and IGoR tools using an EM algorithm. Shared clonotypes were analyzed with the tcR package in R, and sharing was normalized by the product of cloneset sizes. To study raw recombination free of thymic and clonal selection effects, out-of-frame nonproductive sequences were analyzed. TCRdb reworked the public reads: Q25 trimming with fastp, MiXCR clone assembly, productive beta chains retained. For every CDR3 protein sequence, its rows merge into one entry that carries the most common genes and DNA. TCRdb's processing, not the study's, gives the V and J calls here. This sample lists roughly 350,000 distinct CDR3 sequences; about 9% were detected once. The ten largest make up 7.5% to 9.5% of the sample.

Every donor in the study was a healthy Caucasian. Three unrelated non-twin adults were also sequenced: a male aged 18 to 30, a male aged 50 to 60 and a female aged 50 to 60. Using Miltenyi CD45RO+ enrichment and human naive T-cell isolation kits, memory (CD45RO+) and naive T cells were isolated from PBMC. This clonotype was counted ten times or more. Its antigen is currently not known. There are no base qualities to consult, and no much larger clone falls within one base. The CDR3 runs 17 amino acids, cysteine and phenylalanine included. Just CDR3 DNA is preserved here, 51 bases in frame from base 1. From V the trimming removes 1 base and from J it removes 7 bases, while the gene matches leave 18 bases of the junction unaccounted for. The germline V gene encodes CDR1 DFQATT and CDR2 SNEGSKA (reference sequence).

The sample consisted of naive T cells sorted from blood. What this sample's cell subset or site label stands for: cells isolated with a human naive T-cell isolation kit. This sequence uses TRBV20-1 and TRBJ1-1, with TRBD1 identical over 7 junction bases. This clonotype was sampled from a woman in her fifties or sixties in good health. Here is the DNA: TGCAGTGCTAGAGCCCGGGACAGATCCCATAATGGTGGTGAAGCTTTCTTT. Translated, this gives CSARARDRSHNGGEAFF.